One and the same sample provided the 10 T cell receptor beta chains below, sequenced in a study of shared clonotypes between healthy human individuals. This table comes from immunoSEQ multiplex PCR, and its TCRdb copy is limited to in-frame clones, with some not included. The data show roughly 500,000 clones, approximately 84% seen once. The sequencing sample was made of PBMCs. The receptors stem from a woman aged 40 to 49 in good health. Some clones in this sample may be carry-over from other donors' samples.

Concerning this clone: The likely explanation is a read error, given a far larger clone one base away. The V and J genes are TRBV4-3 and TRBJ2-2, with D perhaps being TRBD1 or TRBD2 (5 bases each). Trimming pared 7 bases from V and 3 bases from J, leaving 18 bases between. Germline V gives CDR1 LGHNA, CDR2 YSLEER. This CDR3 is 16 amino acids long. The CDR3 coding sequence is TGCGCCAGCAACCCATTGGGGCAGGGAGACACCGGGGAGCTGTTTTTT. It encodes CASNPLGQGDTGELFF.

Regarding this clone: One end of the junction varies from germline; a read error may be responsible. This chain uses TRBV5-1 with TRBJ2-2; 9 bases fit TRBD1. This CDR3 comprises 16 residues. The germline gives CDR1 SGHRS, CDR2 YFSETQ. The CDR3 nucleotides are TGCGCCAGCAGCTTGGGCGGACAGGGGTTAACCGGGGAGCTATTTTTT. Translating gives CASSLGGQGLTGELFF.

Details on this clone: A read error is likely here: a far larger clone is one base away. This chain links TRBV4-1 with TRBJ2-1, with 9 bases fitting TRBD2. This CDR3 has 15 residues. Germline V lookup: CDR1 MGHRA, CDR2 YSYEKL. V lost 4 bases, J lost 6 bases, and 7 bases stayed unmatched. The CDR3 protein is CASSLGSSGVNEQFF. In nucleotides, the CDR3 is TGCGCCAGCAGCCTGGGGTCTAGCGGGGTCAATGAGCAGTTCTTC.

The chain has TRBV14 and TRBJ1-2; a possible D gene is TRBD1 (6 bases). CDR3 length equals 13 residues. Germline CDR1 is SGHDN and CDR2 is FVKESK. The V gene lost 3 bases and the J gene lost 6 bases, with 11 bases spanning the gap. The CDR3 sequence is CASSQDRPDGYTF. CDR3 bases: TGTGCCAGCAGCCAGGACAGACCCGATGGCTACACCTTC.

This chain connects TRBV28 to TRBJ2-6, with 8 bases aligning to TRBD1. Unmatched junction bases numbered 6, after V lost 7 bases and J lost 4 bases. The CDR3 has 15 amino acids. Germline CDR1 is MDHEN and CDR2 is SYDVKM. CDR3 amino acids: CASTLTGDGANVLTF. The CDR3, as DNA: TGTGCCAGCACCTTGACAGGGGACGGGGCCAACGTCCTGACTTTC.

Note on this clone: A single base is all that separates this from a far larger clone, so a read error is likely. Other nucleotide sequences in the sample specify the same CDR3. This chain links TRBV29-1 with TRBJ1-1; D call uncertain. The V end lost 7 bases, the J end lost 2 bases, and 14 bases lay between the germline ends. Germline-derived CDR1 and CDR2 are SQVTM and ANQGSEA. The CDR3 spans 13 residues. The chain's CDR3 is CSGRLRGNTEAFF. As DNA, the CDR3 is TGCAGCGGTCGGCTCCGGGGAAACACTGAAGCTTTCTTT.

The chain joins TRBV27 to TRBJ1-1, with TRBD1 as a possible D gene (6 bases). The CDR3 is made up of 14 amino acids. V was pared by 4 bases and J by 1 base, with 10 bases between. Germline values: CDR1 MNHEY, CDR2 SMNVEV (reference sequence). Here the CDR3 DNA reads TGTGCCAGCAGTTCGCCGGACAGGAACACTGAAGCTTTCTTT. Amino acids: CASSSPDRNTEAFF.

The chain joins TRBV27 to TRBJ2-7, with D unresolved. Trimming removed 4 bases at V and 7 bases at J, with 11 bases between. Germline lookup yields CDR1 MNHEY and CDR2 SMNVEV (reference sequence). The CDR3 has 12 residues. CDR3: CASSSPPGEQYF. The DNA of the CDR3 is TGTGCCAGCAGTTCCCCTCCCGGTGAGCAGTACTTC.

This clone has just one count. The chain carries TRBV5-1 and TRBJ2-2; the D call may be TRBD1 or TRBD2 (5 bases each). The length of the CDR3 is 15 residues. Germline V CDR1 and CDR2: SGHRS, YFSETQ. V was shortened by 8 bases and J by 0 bases, with 14 bases between the two germline ends. CDR3 bases: TGCGCCAGTACCTCCGGGACGGCGAACACCGGGGAGCTGTTTTTT. The encoded protein is CASTSGTANTGELFF. The whole variable domain, filled in from reference TRBV5-1 and TRBJ2-2, reads KAGVTQTPRYLIKTRGQQVTLSCSPISGHRSVSWYQQTPGQGLQFLFEYFSETQRNKGNFPGRFSGRQFSNSRSEMNVSTLELGDSALYLCASTSGTANTGELFFGEGSRLTVL.

This clone was recorded at least ten times. This rearrangement joins TRBV18 to TRBJ1-2, with D possibly TRBD1 on 5 matching bases. Trimming left V 3 bases short and J 6 bases short, with 14 bases between. Germline V gene lookup returns CDR1 KGHSH and CDR2 LQKENI. This CDR3 is 14 amino acids long. CDR3 loop: CASSPGIRDDGYTF. CDR3 coding DNA: TGTGCCAGCTCACCGGGTATCAGGGACGATGGCTACACCTTC.